This T cell receptor (beta chain) was found in a study of blood T cell repertoires in COVID-19. Generated by immunoSEQ multiplex PCR, the TCRdb table keeps only in-frame clones and is missing some. This table has 200,000 or so clones, roughly four fifths appearing once. This TCR derives from a man aged 55-75 years who had recovered from COVID-19. What was sequenced was PBMCs or T cells enriched from blood (not recorded which).

The CDR3 loop is CASSLGQTPSYGYTF. As DNA, the CDR3 is TGTGCCAGCTCACTGGGACAGACACCAAGCTATGGCTACACCTTC. The chain uses TRBV18 and TRBJ1-2, with 7 nucleotides matching TRBD1. The CDR3 contains 15 residues. Per the germline V gene, CDR1 is KGHSH and CDR2 is LQKENI. Germline trimming cut 4 bases from V and 4 bases from J; bases unmatched to any gene: 9.